This T cell receptor (beta chain) is from a study of Graves' ophthalmopathy and Graves' hyperthyroidism. As to this clonotype: Its antigen is currently unknown.

Overall study results and limits: Blood also contained most of the expanded thyroid clonotypes above 0.001 frequency.

Investigators amplified TCR beta CDR3 regions from RNA transcripts. RT-PCR with HTBI primers came first, then second-round multiplex PCR. MiXCR, run by TCRdb on the multiplex PCR reads, gives a single entry per CDR3 protein. Of about 48,000 distinct CDR3 sequences listed, over 45% are singletons. The clonotype was recovered from an adult man with Graves' ophthalmopathy. Sequences were obtained from peripheral blood.

In DNA form, the CDR3 reads TGCGCCAGCAGCTTGAGTCCCGGGGAGCTGTTTTTT. Amino acids: CASSLSPGELFF. The chain couples TRBV5-1 to TRBJ2-2, with D uncertain. The CDR3 is made up of 12 amino acids. Germline values: CDR1 SGHRS, CDR2 YFSETQ. Deletions cut 1 base from V and 6 bases from J, with 4 bases between.